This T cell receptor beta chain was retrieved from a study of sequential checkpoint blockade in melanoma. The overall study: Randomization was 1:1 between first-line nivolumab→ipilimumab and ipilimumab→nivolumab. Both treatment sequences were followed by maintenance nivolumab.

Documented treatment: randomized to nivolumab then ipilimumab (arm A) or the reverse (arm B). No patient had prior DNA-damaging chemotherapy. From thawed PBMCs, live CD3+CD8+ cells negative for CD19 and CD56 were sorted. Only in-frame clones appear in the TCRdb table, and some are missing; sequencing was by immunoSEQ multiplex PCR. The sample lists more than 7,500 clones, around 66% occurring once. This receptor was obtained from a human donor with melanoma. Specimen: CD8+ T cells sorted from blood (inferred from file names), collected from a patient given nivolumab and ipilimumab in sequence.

The CDR3 loop reads CASSETGNYGYTF. In DNA form, the CDR3 reads TGTGCCAGCAGTGAGACAGGGAACTATGGCTACACCTTC. The rearrangement uses TRBV6-5 and TRBJ1-2, with 7 bases identical to TRBD1. The CDR3 runs to 13 residues. J gave up 2 bases and V 5 bases, and 2 bases lay outside the gene matches. Per germline, CDR1 MNHEY and CDR2 SVGAGI.